This record covers a single TCR beta chain. CDR3 size: 15 residues. Trimming stripped 5 bases from V and 0 bases from J, with 14 bases between. Germline CDR1 SGHTA, CDR2 FQGNSA. The method was immunoSEQ multiplex PCR; TCRdb's version includes in-frame clones alone and lacks a portion of them. The sample lists some 77,000 clones, around nine tenths occurring once. The data originate from a study of OX40 agonist ivuxolimab in advanced cancers. The receptor comes from an adult with an advanced solid tumor such as melanoma, head and neck, liver or kidney cancer. Sample: CD4+ or CD8+ T cells sorted from blood, taken in a trial of the OX40 agonist ivuxolimab. The rearrangement uses TRBV7-2 and TRBJ2-7; weak D call: TRBD1 (6 bases). The CDR3 region has the DNA TGTGCCAGCAGCCCCCCCCGGGACAACTCCTACGAGCAGTACTTC. This translates into CASSPPRDNSYEQYF.